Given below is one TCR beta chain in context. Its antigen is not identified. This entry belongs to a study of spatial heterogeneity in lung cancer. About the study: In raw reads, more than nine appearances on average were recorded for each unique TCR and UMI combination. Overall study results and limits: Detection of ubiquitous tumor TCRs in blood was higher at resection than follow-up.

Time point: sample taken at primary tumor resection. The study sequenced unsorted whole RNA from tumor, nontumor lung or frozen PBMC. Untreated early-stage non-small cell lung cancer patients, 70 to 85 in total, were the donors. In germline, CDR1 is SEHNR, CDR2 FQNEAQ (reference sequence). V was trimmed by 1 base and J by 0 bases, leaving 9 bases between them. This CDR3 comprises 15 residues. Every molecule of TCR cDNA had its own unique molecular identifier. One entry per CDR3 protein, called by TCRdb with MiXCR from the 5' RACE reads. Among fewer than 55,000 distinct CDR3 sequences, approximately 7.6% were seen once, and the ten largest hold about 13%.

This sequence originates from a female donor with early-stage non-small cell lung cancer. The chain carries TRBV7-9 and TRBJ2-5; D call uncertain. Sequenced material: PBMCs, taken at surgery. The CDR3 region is CASSLVGEYQETQYF. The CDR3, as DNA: TGTGCCAGCAGCTTAGTTGGAGAATACCAAGAGACCCAGTACTTC.